These 26 T cell receptor beta chains were all obtained from the same sample, sequenced in a study of cytomegalovirus exposure and HLA in healthy donors. PCR primers comprised 60 Vbeta and 13 Jbeta primers. Repertoires were generated with immunoSEQ multiplex PCR, while TCRdb's copy carries only in-frame clones and drops some. The table records roughly 140,000 clones, roughly 10% of them present only once. The sample was PBMCs. Source of these receptors: a male donor in good health and CMV-seronegative.

This clone was recorded a few times. The chain carries TRBV4-3 and TRBJ1-2; TRBD1 agrees at 10 bases. With 2 bases clipped from V and 4 bases from J, the junction kept 7 bases outside the gene matches. There are 16 residues in the CDR3. Per germline, CDR1 LGHNA and CDR2 YSLEER. In DNA, the CDR3 is TGCGCCAGCAGCCAATGGGGACAGGGGAACTTCTATGGCTACACCTTC. Translation: CASSQWGQGNFYGYTF.

This clone was seen a handful of times. The V call is TRBV6-4, the J call TRBJ2-6; TRBD1 might be the D (5 bases). Trimming pared 4 bases from V and 4 bases from J, leaving 11 bases between. Germline V CDR1 and CDR2: MRHNA, SNTAGT. The CDR3 runs 15 residues. CDR3 nucleotides: TGTGCCAGCAGTGTCGACAGTACCGGGGCCAACGTCCTGACTTTC. Translation gives CASSVDSTGANVLTF.

The chain joins TRBV2 to TRBJ2-3; 12 bases match TRBD2. Germline lookup yields CDR1 SNHLY and CDR2 FYNNEI. With 5 bases clipped from V and 2 bases from J, the junction kept 2 bases outside the gene matches. The CDR3 length is 15 residues. CDR3 amino acids: CASSWTSGVTDTQYF. The CDR3 bases are TGTGCCAGCAGTTGGACTAGCGGGGTCACAGATACGCAGTATTTT.

The chain links TRBV28 to TRBJ2-1; the D gene is possibly TRBD2 (6 bases). Germline V CDR1 and CDR2: MDHEN, SYDVKM. The V end lost 7 bases, the J end lost 4 bases, and 11 bases lay between the germline ends. The CDR3 has 13 amino acids. The CDR3 loop reads CASTLGGYNEQFF. CDR3 bases: TGTGCCAGCACCCTGGGGGGATACAATGAGCAGTTCTTC.

The chain has TRBV7-9 and TRBJ2-1; 9 bases are shared with TRBD2. CDR1 and CDR2 (germline): SEHNR, FQNEAQ (reference sequence). This CDR3 comprises 14 residues. V lost 8 bases to trimming and J lost 8 bases; unmatched junction nucleotides: 10. This chain's CDR3 is CASRLTSGPDEQFF. The DNA of the CDR3 is TGTGCCAGCCGCCTTACTAGCGGGCCGGATGAGCAGTTCTTC.

The chain has TRBV27 and TRBJ1-2; tentative D call: TRBD1 (5 bases). V lost 0 bases, J lost 4 bases, and 6 bases lay in between. Per germline, CDR1 MNHEY and CDR2 SMNVEV (reference sequence). The CDR3 is 13 residues long. Written as DNA, the CDR3 is TGTGCCAGCAGTTTATCAGGGGCCTATGGCTACACCTTC. Protein: CASSLSGAYGYTF.

This chain uses TRBV6-5 with TRBJ1-4, with TRBD1 as a possible D gene (6 bases). V was pared by 6 bases and J by 7 bases, with 15 bases between. The CDR3 loop spans 14 amino acids. Germline CDR1 is MNHEY and CDR2 is SVGAGI. The CDR3 nucleotides read TGTGCCAGCAGCCTCCAACAGGGAAGTGAAAAACTGTTTTTT. Amino acid sequence: CASSLQQGSEKLFF.

The chain carries TRBV5-1 and TRBJ2-2, with TRBD1 matching 8 bases. Trimming at V came to 4 bases and at J to 0 bases, leaving 2 bases not matched to a gene. This CDR3 has 15 amino acids. Germline values: CDR1 SGHRS, CDR2 YFSETQ. The CDR3: CASSRTGPNTGELFF. In DNA, the CDR3 is TGCGCCAGCAGCCGGACAGGGCCGAACACCGGGGAGCTGTTTTTT.

The CDR3 nucleotides read TGTGCCAGCAGTCGGGGGGTTCAGCCCCAGCATTTT. Its protein is CASSRGVQPQHF. The chain couples TRBV6-6 to TRBJ1-5, with D perhaps TRBD1 (5 bases). The ends were cut back, 5 bases at V and 6 bases at J, with 8 bases in the middle. Germline CDR1 MNHNY, CDR2 SVGAGI (reference sequence). This CDR3 contains 12 residues.

The gene calls are TRBV6-5 and TRBJ2-1; 10 bases fit TRBD1. The V gene's germline CDR1 is MNHEY and CDR2 SVGAGI. The trim removed 6 bases at V and 7 bases at J, leaving 9 bases unmatched. This CDR3 region has 15 residues. Here the CDR3 reads CASRSDRGRRNEQFF. The DNA of the CDR3 is TGTGCCAGCAGGTCCGACAGGGGGCGCCGGAATGAGCAGTTCTTC.

The chain recombines TRBV4-3 with TRBJ2-5; 9 nucleotides match TRBD2. This CDR3 spans 18 amino acids. The V segment lost 3 bases and the J segment 5 bases; nucleotides outside the gene matches: 16. Germline V gives CDR1 LGHNA, CDR2 YSLEER. The CDR3 reads CASSHSGLATILGETQYF. The CDR3 DNA follows: TGCGCCAGCAGCCATTCCGGACTAGCGACCATCCTGGGCGAGACCCAGTACTTC.

This clone came up a few times. The chain has TRBV28 and TRBJ2-1; the D gene is possibly TRBD1 (6 bases). V gave up 3 bases and J gave up 3 bases, with 18 bases separating them. The CDR3 spans 17 residues. CDR1 and CDR2 from the germline V gene are MDHEN and SYDVKM. The CDR3 is CASSFWDHRDGYNEQFF. CDR3 DNA sequence: TGTGCCAGCAGTTTCTGGGACCACAGGGACGGCTACAATGAGCAGTTCTTC. Based on the CDR3 plus reference TRBV28 and TRBJ2-1, the full variable domain is DVKVTQSSRYLVKRTGEKVFLECVQDMDHENMFWYRQDPGLGLRLIYFSYDVKMKEKGDIPEGYSVSREKKERFSLILESASTNQTSMYLCASSFWDHRDGYNEQFFGPGTRLTVL.

DNA of the CDR3: TGTGCCAGCAGTGAGGGCAGCAGTCCCCCCCATTTT. Translation: CASSEGSSPPHF. The chain carries TRBV2 and TRBJ1-5; no clear D. The CDR3 totals 12 residues. With 3 bases removed from V and 16 bases from J, the gap between germline ends came to 16 bases. Germline values: CDR1 SNHLY, CDR2 FYNNEI.

The chain links TRBV27 to TRBJ1-6, with D perhaps matching TRBD1 (5 bases). The CDR3 is made up of 15 amino acids. Germline CDR1 and CDR2: MNHEY and SMNVEV (reference sequence). V lost 8 bases to trimming and J lost 8 bases, with 19 bases between them. The CDR3 loop is CASPQRRGAHSPLHF. In nucleotides, the CDR3 is TGTGCCAGCCCCCAGAGGAGGGGCGCGCATTCACCCCTCCACTTT.

This clone was detected only a few times. The chain combines TRBV28 with TRBJ1-4; no clear D. The CDR3 is 11 amino acids. Germline CDR1 and CDR2: MDHEN and SYDVKM. Trimming took 7 bases from V and 14 from J, leaving 14 bases between them. The CDR3 loop reads CASMLGGRLFF. In DNA, the CDR3 is TGTGCCAGCATGTTGGGAGGGCGTCTGTTTTTT. Full variable domain (remainder filled in from reference TRBV28 and TRBJ1-4): DVKVTQSSRYLVKRTGEKVFLECVQDMDHENMFWYRQDPGLGLRLIYFSYDVKMKEKGDIPEGYSVSREKKERFSLILESASTNQTSMYLCASMLGGRLFFGSGTQLSVL.

V and J are TRBV2 and TRBJ2-1; D perhaps matches TRBD1 (6 bases). CDR1 and CDR2 (germline): SNHLY, FYNNEI. The CDR3 contains 12 residues. The ends were cut back, 6 bases at V and 8 bases at J, with 11 bases in the middle. The CDR3 protein is CASRETGYEQFF. The CDR3 bases are TGTGCCAGCAGGGAGACAGGCTATGAGCAGTTCTTC.

The chain recombines TRBV28 with TRBJ1-2; 10 bases fit TRBD1. The germline V gene has CDR1 MDHEN and CDR2 SYDVKM. This CDR3 spans 16 amino acids. After removal of 1 base from V and 3 bases from J, the junction contained 5 bases not matched to a gene. The CDR3 nucleotides are TGTGCCAGCAGTTTATCCGGGACAGGGGCTGACTATGGCTACACCTTC. Amino acid sequence: CASSLSGTGADYGYTF.

The chain carries TRBV7-9 and TRBJ2-1, with TRBD2 matching over 12 bases. Germline V lookup: CDR1 SEHNR, CDR2 FQNEAQ (reference sequence). Trimming took 5 bases from V and 8 from J; bases not matched to a gene: 10. The CDR3 is 16 amino acids. The CDR3 DNA sequence: TGTGCCAGCAGCAGGAAAGGACTAGCGGGGTACCATGAGCAGTTCTTC. It yields the protein CASSRKGLAGYHEQFF.

The rearrangement joins TRBV28 to TRBJ1-1, with 9 bases that match TRBD1. This CDR3 has 11 residues. Unmatched junction bases numbered 7, after V lost 9 bases and J lost 11 bases. Germline assignment: CDR1 MDHEN and CDR2 SYDVKM. The CDR3 loop is CASAGQGDAFF. DNA for the CDR3: TGTGCCAGTGCGGGACAGGGAGACGCTTTCTTT. Complete variable domain (other parts from reference TRBV28 and TRBJ1-1): DVKVTQSSRYLVKRTGEKVFLECVQDMDHENMFWYRQDPGLGLRLIYFSYDVKMKEKGDIPEGYSVSREKKERFSLILESASTNQTSMYLCASAGQGDAFFGQGTRLTVV.

The chain carries TRBV6-5 and TRBJ2-7, with D tentatively TRBD1 (5 bases). Trimming left V 6 bases short and J 3 bases short, with 15 bases between. CDR3 length: 14 amino acids. From germline, CDR1 is MNHEY and CDR2 SVGAGI. The CDR3 nucleotides are TGTGCCAGCAGCCCTCCAGGGCTCCTCTACGAGCAGTACTTC. Translating it yields CASSPPGLLYEQYF.

Only a few counts were recorded for this clone. The V gene is TRBV9, the J gene TRBJ1-1; D is uncertain. The CDR3 runs 14 residues. V was pared by 4 bases and J by 4 bases, with 14 bases between. Germline V gene sequence: CDR1 SGDLS, CDR2 YYNGEE. CDR3 protein: CASSPREGATEAFF. CDR3 nucleotide sequence: TGTGCCAGCAGCCCCCGAGAGGGAGCCACTGAAGCTTTCTTT.

The chain combines TRBV7-2 with TRBJ2-5, with a weak D call TRBD2 (6 bases). Trimming cost V 5 bases and J 6 bases, with 13 bases left between them. From germline, CDR1 is SGHTA and CDR2 FQGNSA. The CDR3 spans 13 residues. The CDR3 nucleotides read TGTGCCAGCAGCGCGGGGACTGCAAAGACCCAGTACTTC. Translated: CASSAGTAKTQYF.

This clone was seen more than once but under ten times. This sequence joins TRBV19 and TRBJ2-2; TRBD1 might be the D (5 bases). CDR1 and CDR2 from the germline V gene are LNHDA and SQIVND (reference sequence). The CDR3 runs to 15 residues. The V end lost 5 bases, the J end lost 3 bases, and 13 bases lay between the germline ends. CDR3 sequence: CASSAPGWDTGELFF. For the CDR3, the DNA is TGTGCCAGTAGTGCTCCAGGGTGGGACACCGGGGAGCTGTTTTTT. Full variable domain (missing parts from reference TRBV19 and TRBJ2-2): DGGITQSPKYLFRKEGQNVTLSCEQNLNHDAMYWYRQDPGQGLRLIYYSQIVNDFQKGDIAEGYSVSREKKESFPLTVTSAQKNPTAFYLCASSAPGWDTGELFFGEGSRLTVL.

The J gene is TRBJ2-3, the V gene TRBV5-6; D is uncertain. Germline assignment: CDR1 SGHDT and CDR2 YYEEEE. V lost 7 bases to trimming and J lost 0 bases, with 18 bases between them. The CDR3 loop spans 16 amino acids. The CDR3 DNA reads TGTGCCAGCCCCTCTCCGCTAGGCCGCAGCACAGATACGCAGTATTTT. Its protein is CASPSPLGRSTDTQYF.

V is TRBV28 and J is TRBJ2-7; 12 bases line up with TRBD2. Germline values: CDR1 MDHEN, CDR2 SYDVKM. The ends lost 2 bases at V and 3 bases at J; junction bases unmatched: 8. CDR3 size: 17 residues. The CDR3 sequence is CASSLKRLAGDLYEQYF. In nucleotides, the CDR3 is TGTGCCAGCAGTTTAAAGAGACTAGCGGGAGATCTCTACGAGCAGTACTTC. Variable domain in full (rest from reference TRBV28 and TRBJ2-7): DVKVTQSSRYLVKRTGEKVFLECVQDMDHENMFWYRQDPGLGLRLIYFSYDVKMKEKGDIPEGYSVSREKKERFSLILESASTNQTSMYLCASSLKRLAGDLYEQYFGPGTRLTVT.

This clone has a handful of counts. A read error may produce the germline difference seen at one junction end. The chain joins TRBV6-1 to TRBJ2-1; 7 bases are a match to TRBD2. Germline V lookup: CDR1 MNHNS, CDR2 SASEGT. The CDR3 loop spans 14 amino acids. In DNA form, the CDR3 reads TGTGCCAGCAGCCCGGGGGGAGCCTACGATGAGCAGTTCTTC. As protein: CASSPGGAYDEQFF.